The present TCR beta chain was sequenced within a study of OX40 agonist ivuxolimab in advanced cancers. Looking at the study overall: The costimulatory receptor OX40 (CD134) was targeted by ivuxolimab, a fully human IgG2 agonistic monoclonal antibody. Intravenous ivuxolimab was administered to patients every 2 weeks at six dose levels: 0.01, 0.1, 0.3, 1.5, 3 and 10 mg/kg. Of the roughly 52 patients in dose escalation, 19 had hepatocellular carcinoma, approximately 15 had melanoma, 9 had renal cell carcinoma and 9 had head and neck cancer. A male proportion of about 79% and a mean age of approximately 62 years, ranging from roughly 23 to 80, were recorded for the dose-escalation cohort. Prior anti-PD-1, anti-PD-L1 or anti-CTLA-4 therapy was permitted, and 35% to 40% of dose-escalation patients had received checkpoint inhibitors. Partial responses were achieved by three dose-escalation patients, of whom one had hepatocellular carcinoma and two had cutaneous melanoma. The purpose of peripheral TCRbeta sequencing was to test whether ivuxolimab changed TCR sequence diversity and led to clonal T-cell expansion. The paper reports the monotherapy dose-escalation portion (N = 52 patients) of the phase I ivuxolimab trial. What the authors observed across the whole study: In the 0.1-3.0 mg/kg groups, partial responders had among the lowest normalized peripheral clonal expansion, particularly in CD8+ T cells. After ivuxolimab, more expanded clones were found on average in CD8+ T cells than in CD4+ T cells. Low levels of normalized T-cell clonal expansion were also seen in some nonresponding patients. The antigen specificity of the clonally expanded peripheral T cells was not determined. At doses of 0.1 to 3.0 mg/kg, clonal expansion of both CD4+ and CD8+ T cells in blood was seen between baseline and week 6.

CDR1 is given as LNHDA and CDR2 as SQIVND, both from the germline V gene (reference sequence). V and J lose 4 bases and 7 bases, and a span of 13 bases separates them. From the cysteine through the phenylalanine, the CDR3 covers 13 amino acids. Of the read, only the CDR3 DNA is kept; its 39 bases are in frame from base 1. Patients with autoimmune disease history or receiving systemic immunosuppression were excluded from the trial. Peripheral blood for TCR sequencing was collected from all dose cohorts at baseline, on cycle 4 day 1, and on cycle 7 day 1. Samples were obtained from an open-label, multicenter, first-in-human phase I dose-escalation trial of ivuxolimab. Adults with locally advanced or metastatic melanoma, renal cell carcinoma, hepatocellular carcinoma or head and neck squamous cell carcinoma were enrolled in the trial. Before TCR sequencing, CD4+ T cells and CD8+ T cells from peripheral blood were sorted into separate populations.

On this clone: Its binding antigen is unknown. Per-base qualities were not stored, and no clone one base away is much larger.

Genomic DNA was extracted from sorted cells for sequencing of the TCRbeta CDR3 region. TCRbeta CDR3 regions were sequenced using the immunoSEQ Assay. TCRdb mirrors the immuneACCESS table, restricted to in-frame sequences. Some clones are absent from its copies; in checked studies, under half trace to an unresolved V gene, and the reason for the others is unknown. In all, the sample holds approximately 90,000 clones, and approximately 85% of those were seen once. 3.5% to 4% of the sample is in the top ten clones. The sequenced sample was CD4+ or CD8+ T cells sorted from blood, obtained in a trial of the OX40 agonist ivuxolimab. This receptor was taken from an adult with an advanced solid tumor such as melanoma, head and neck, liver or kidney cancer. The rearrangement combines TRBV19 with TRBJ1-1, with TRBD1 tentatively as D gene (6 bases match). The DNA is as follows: TGTGCCAGTAGTAGAACAGGGAGCAATGAAGCTTTCTTT. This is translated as CASSRTGSNEAFF.